The next 6 T cell receptor beta chains were all read from a single sample in a study of tumor-infiltrating lymphocytes in primary liver carcinoma. The investigators made TCR beta cDNA from about 500 ng total RNA, using a constant-region primer. Modified slightly, ARM-PCR produced TCR beta libraries over three nested multiplex PCR rounds. Running approximately 10 cycles apiece, the first two PCR rounds relied on TRBV1-TRBV30 forward primers together with a C-beta reverse primer. TCRdb used MiXCR to reprocess the multiplex PCR reads, holding one entry per CDR3 protein. The sample has approximately 340,000 distinct CDR3 sequences; roughly 61% are singletons. Blood RNA came from unsorted whole blood; germline DNA was also extracted. The specimen sequenced was peripheral blood. These receptors all stem from a middle-aged man with primary liver carcinoma and hepatitis B virus infection.

With respect to this clonotype: The junction differs from germline at one of its ends, possibly a read error. The chain has TRBV6-5 and TRBJ2-5, with 8 bases fitting TRBD1. CDR3 length: 15 amino acids. Germline V gene lookup returns CDR1 MNHEY and CDR2 SVGAGI. The CDR3 protein is CTSKGFDDRGGTQYF. The CDR3 DNA is TGTACCAGCAAGGGTTTCGACGACAGGGGAGGGACCCAGTACTTC.

The chain employs TRBV11-2 and TRBJ2-5; 7 positions match TRBD2. Germline V gives CDR1 SGHAT, CDR2 FQNNGV. The CDR3 spans 13 residues. V shed 10 bases, J shed 5 bases, and the junction held 10 bases outside the gene matches. CDR3 sequence (DNA): TGTGCCACTAGCTCGACTAGCCGGGAGACCCAGTACTTC. This encodes CATSSTSRETQYF.

The CDR3 nucleotides read TGTGCCAGCAGCCGCGTGACGGACTATGAGCAGTACTTC. Translation gives CASSRVTDYEQYF. The chain combines TRBV11-2 with TRBJ2-7, with D maybe TRBD2 (6 bases). CDR3 length: 13 amino acids. V was clipped by 5 bases and J by 7 bases, with 15 bases between them. Germline V CDR1 and CDR2: SGHAT, FQNNGV. Drawing the rest from reference TRBV11-2 and TRBJ2-7, the complete variable domain is EAGVAQSPRYKIIEKRQSVAFWCNPISGHATLYWYQQILGQGPKLLIQFQNNGVVDDSQLPKDRFSAERLKGVDSTLKIQPAKLEDSAVYLCASSRVTDYEQYFGPGTRLTVT.

Note on this clonotype: One base away lies a much larger clone, so this may be a sequencing read error. V is TRBV5-1 and J is TRBJ2-3, with D possibly being TRBD2 (5 bases). Germline CDR1 is SGHRS and CDR2 is YFSETQ. The CDR3 length is 15 residues. V lost 0 bases to trimming and J lost 5 bases, with 13 bases between them. The CDR3 sequence is CASSLGSEGGDTQYF. In nucleotides, the CDR3 is TGCGCCAGCAGCTTGGGTAGCGAGGGCGGAGATACGCAGTATTTT.

As to this clonotype: A much more abundant neighbour one base away suggests this may be a read error. The CDR3 loop is CAGRAIRDRGEKLFF. As DNA, the CDR3 is TGTGCCGGCAGAGCCATCCGGGACAGAGGGGAAAAACTGTTTTTT. V usage is TRBV6-5 and J usage is TRBJ1-4; 7 positions match TRBD1. CDR3 length equals 15 residues. From germline, CDR1 is MNHEY and CDR2 SVGAGI.

A note on this clonotype: A much larger clone lies one base from this, so it may be a read error. The CDR3, as DNA: TGTGCCACCAGAGAACAGGACCACACCGGGGAGCTGTTTTTT. Protein sequence: CATREQDHTGELFF. The chain joins TRBV6-2 or TRBV6-3 to TRBJ2-2, with D tentatively TRBD1 (5 bases). CDR3 length: 14 residues. V dropped 10 bases and J dropped 3 bases, with 15 bases sitting between them. Per the germline V gene, CDR1 is MNHEY and CDR2 is SVGEGT.